This T cell receptor (beta chain) came from a study of shared clonotypes between healthy human individuals. CDR1 is GTSNPN and CDR2 is SVGIG in the germline V gene (reference sequence). V lost 1 base, J lost 4 bases, and 8 bases stayed unmatched. The CDR3 is 15 amino acids. TCRdb keeps only in-frame clones here, not all; method: immunoSEQ multiplex PCR. The profile covers 450,000 or so clones, with 70% to 80% appearing a single time and about 12% taken by the ten largest. The source material was PBMCs. This receptor was identified in a woman aged 40 to 50 in good health. Some clones in this sample may be carry-over from other donors' samples. The chain uses TRBV30 and TRBJ2-7; TRBD1 agrees at 9 bases. The CDR3 DNA is TGTGCCTGGAGTGACCCGGGACAGGGTGTTTACGAGCAGTACTTC. Translation: CAWSDPGQGVYEQYF.